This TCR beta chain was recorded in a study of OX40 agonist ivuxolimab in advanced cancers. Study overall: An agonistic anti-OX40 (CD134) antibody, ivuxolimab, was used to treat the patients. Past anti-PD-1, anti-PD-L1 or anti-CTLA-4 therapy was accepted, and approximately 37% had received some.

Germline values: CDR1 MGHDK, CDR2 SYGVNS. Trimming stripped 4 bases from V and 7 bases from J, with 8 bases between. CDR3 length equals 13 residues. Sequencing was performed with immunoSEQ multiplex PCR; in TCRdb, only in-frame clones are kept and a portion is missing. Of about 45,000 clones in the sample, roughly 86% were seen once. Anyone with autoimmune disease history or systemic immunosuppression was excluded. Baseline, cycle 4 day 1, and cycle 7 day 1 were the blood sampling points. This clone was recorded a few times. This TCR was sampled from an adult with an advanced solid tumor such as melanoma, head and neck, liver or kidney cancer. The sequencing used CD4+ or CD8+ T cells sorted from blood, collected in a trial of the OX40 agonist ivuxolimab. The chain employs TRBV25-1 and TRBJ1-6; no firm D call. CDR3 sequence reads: CASSVTGNSPLHF. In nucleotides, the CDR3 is TGTGCCAGCAGTGTCACTGGAAATTCACCCCTCCACTTT.